Below are 31 T cell receptor beta chains sequenced from a single sample in a study of human T cells and chemical hapten exposure. TCRdb recomputed calls from the RACE reads with MiXCR, one row per CDR3 protein. The table has about 140,000 distinct CDR3 sequences, around 11% seen once. Time point meaning: patch test 2, 6 weeks after DPC sensitization. Treatment indicated: therapeutic diphenylcyclopropenone sensitization with weekly scalp DPC. The sequencing used whole blood, collected in connection with sensitization to the hapten diphenylcyclopropenone (DPC). The origin of the receptors is a woman aged 50 to 60 with alopecia areata. Some clones in this sample may be carry-over from other donors' samples.

The chain employs TRBV7-2 and TRBJ1-5, with 10 bases identical to TRBD1. Germline V gene data show CDR1 as SGHTA and CDR2 as FQGNSA. V shed 5 bases, J shed 2 bases, and the junction held 9 bases outside the gene matches. CDR3 length: 17 residues. Here the CDR3 DNA reads TGTGCCAGCAGCACCCGACAGGGGGCTTCGCGCAATCAGCCCCAGCATTTT. Its translation: CASSTRQGASRNQPQHF.

CDR3 sequence: CAISESGSYEQYF. The DNA for the CDR3 is TGTGCCATCAGTGAGAGCGGGAGCTACGAGCAGTACTTC. The chain carries TRBV10-3 and TRBJ2-7; 8 bases map to TRBD2. With V trimmed by 2 bases and J by 3 bases, 0 bases remained unmatched. This CDR3 is built from 13 residues. CDR1 and CDR2 (germline): ENHRY, SYGVKD.

The chain couples TRBV6-5 to TRBJ2-3; D may be TRBD1 or TRBD2 (6 bases each). V was cut by 6 bases and J by 0 bases, with 13 bases left in between. The CDR3 is 15 amino acids. CDR1 is MNHEY and CDR2 is SVGAGI in the germline V gene. The CDR3 loop is CASSTIGGSTDTQYF. The CDR3 DNA is TGTGCCAGCAGCACAATAGGGGGGAGCACAGATACGCAGTATTTT.

This clonotype was detected only a few times. The V call is TRBV12-3 or TRBV12-4, the J call TRBJ1-1; D call uncertain. The length of the CDR3 is 14 residues. V lost 7 bases, J lost 1 base, and 13 bases lay in between. The chain's CDR3 is CASTLREGNTEAFF. DNA of the CDR3: TGTGCCAGCACCCTCCGGGAGGGGAACACTGAAGCTTTCTTT.

The V call is TRBV6-6, the J call TRBJ2-1, with 8 positions matching TRBD1. Germline V CDR1 and CDR2: MNHNY, SVGAGI (reference sequence). This CDR3 region has 14 residues. V lost 7 bases, J lost 4 bases, and 6 bases stayed unmatched. The CDR3 DNA reads TGTGCCAGCATCCAGGGGGCCGCGTACAATGAGCAGTTCTTC. It specifies CASIQGAAYNEQFF.

This rearrangement joins TRBV28 to TRBJ2-2; TRBD1 or TRBD2 may be the D gene (7 bases each). The CDR3 sequence is 16 residues long. Trimming stripped 3 bases from V and 1 base from J, with 12 bases between. Germline CDR1 MDHEN, CDR2 SYDVKM. As DNA, the CDR3 is TGTGCCAGCAGTTTCACAGGGGAGGGGAACACCGGGGAGCTGTTTTTT. Translated, it gives CASSFTGEGNTGELFF.

In its sample, this clonotype was seen many times. A junction end diverges from the germline sequence, so it may reflect a read error. The chain employs TRBV7-7 and TRBJ2-3, with TRBD2 matching over 8 bases. CDR1 and CDR2 from the germline V gene are SSHAT and FNYEAQ (reference sequence). The CDR3 sequence is 14 residues long. CDR3 sequence: CASSSRGGPDTQYF. The CDR3 DNA sequence: TGTGCTAGCAGCTCCCGGGGGGGACCAGATACGCAGTATTTT.

This chain connects TRBV18 to TRBJ1-4; the D is unclear. Between the trimmed V and J ends, which lost 2 bases and 6 bases, there was a span of 7 bases. The germline V gene has CDR1 KGHSH and CDR2 LQKENI. The CDR3 consists of 13 residues. For the CDR3, the DNA is TGTGCCAGCTCACCAACAGCCGATGAAAAACTGTTTTTT. Translating gives CASSPTADEKLFF.

This clonotype was seen a few times. This chain uses TRBV19 with TRBJ2-3, with D unresolved. Germline V gives CDR1 LNHDA, CDR2 SQIVND (reference sequence). This CDR3 region has 14 residues. The V end was cut by 5 bases, the J end by 0 bases, with 9 bases between. This chain's CDR3 is CASSEDPSTDTQYF. The CDR3 region has the DNA TGTGCCAGTAGTGAAGACCCTAGCACAGATACGCAGTATTTT.

This clonotype was recorded at least ten times. The rearrangement links TRBV20-1 to TRBJ2-7; D tentatively reads TRBD1 or TRBD2 (5 bases each). Trimming removed 1 base from V and 3 bases from J, with 13 bases in between. The CDR3 sequence is 14 residues long. Germline CDR1 is DFQATT and CDR2 is SNEGSKA (reference sequence). As DNA, the CDR3 is TGCAGTGCTAGAGCTTCGACAGACTACTACGAGCAGTACTTC. Its translation: CSARASTDYYEQYF.

A few counts support this clonotype. The gene calls are TRBV23-1 and TRBJ1-6, with D possibly being TRBD1 (5 bases). TRBV23-1 qualifies as an ORF whose function is uncertain. This CDR3 comprises 15 residues. V was pared by 0 bases and J by 7 bases, with 10 bases between. In nucleotides, the CDR3 is TGCGCCAGCAGTCAATCGTGGGACCGGAATTCACCCCTCCACTTT. Protein sequence: CASSQSWDRNSPLHF.

This clonotype was counted only a few times. This sequence joins TRBV5-1 and TRBJ1-1; D is possibly TRBD1 (6 bases). The ends were cut back, 1 base at V and 5 bases at J, with 15 bases in the middle. Germline loops: CDR1 SGHRS, CDR2 YFSETQ. The CDR3 has 15 residues. In nucleotides, the CDR3 is TGCGCCAGCAGCTTGAGCTACGGGGGCAGGACTGAAGCTTTCTTT. Protein: CASSLSYGGRTEAFF.

The chain is built from TRBV20-1 and TRBJ2-3, with 7 bases that match TRBD2. V lost 0 bases, J lost 6 bases, and 12 bases stayed unmatched. Germline values: CDR1 DFQATT, CDR2 SNEGSKA (reference sequence). CDR3 size: 16 residues. The CDR3 bases are TGCAGTGCTAGAGATAGCCAGGGAGGGGCGTGGGATACGCAGTATTTT. Translated: CSARDSQGGAWDTQYF.

The rearrangement joins TRBV5-5 to TRBJ2-1, with unresolved D. Germline assignment: CDR1 SGHKS and CDR2 YYEKEE (reference sequence). Trimming took 4 bases from V and 6 from J, leaving 8 bases between them. This CDR3 is built from 12 residues. CDR3 bases: TGTGCCAGCAGCGGCGATGGCAATGAGCAGTTCTTC. Amino acid sequence: CASSGDGNEQFF.

The table lists this clonotype with a few counts. The V and J genes are TRBV2 and TRBJ1-5; tentative D call: TRBD1 (6 bases). V was clipped by 3 bases and J by 0 bases, with 9 bases between them. The CDR3 sequence is 15 residues long. The germline CDR1 and CDR2 sequences are SNHLY and FYNNEI. The CDR3 region is CASSDQGPSNQPQHF. CDR3 DNA sequence: TGTGCCAGCAGTGACCAGGGGCCTAGCAATCAGCCCCAGCATTTT. Using reference TRBV2 and TRBJ1-5 for the parts outside the CDR3, the full variable domain is EPEVTQTPSHQVTQMGQEVILRCVPISNHLYFYWYRQILGQKVEFLVSFYNNEISEKSEIFDDQFSVERPDGSNFTLKIRSTKLEDSAMYFCASSDQGPSNQPQHFGDGTRLSIL.

This clonotype came up a few times. The V and J genes are TRBV12-1 and TRBJ2-7; the D call of TRBD2 is as the table states it, not checked on the DNA. TRBV12-1 is a pseudogene locus. CDR3 length: 15 residues. DNA for the CDR3: TGTGCCAGCAGCCTCGGAGCGGGAGAGTTCCACGAGCAGTACTTC. The encoded protein is CASSLGAGEFHEQYF.

This clonotype was seen at least ten times. The chain joins TRBV27 to TRBJ1-1; 7 bases map to TRBD1. CDR1 is MNHEY and CDR2 is SMNVEV in the germline V gene (reference sequence). The CDR3 extends over 12 amino acids. With 6 bases clipped from V and 4 bases from J, the junction kept 2 bases outside the gene matches. The CDR3 DNA follows: TGTGCCAGCAGCAACAGGGGCACTGAAGCTTTCTTT. Translated: CASSNRGTEAFF.

In its sample, this clonotype was seen a few times. The chain combines TRBV6-5 with TRBJ2-3, with D possibly being TRBD1 (6 bases). The CDR3 totals 15 residues. V lost 6 bases to trimming and J lost 2 bases, with 15 bases between them. Germline values: CDR1 MNHEY, CDR2 SVGAGI. The CDR3 nucleotides read TGTGCCAGCAGCCGACCCTCAGGGGACACAGATACGCAGTATTTT. Protein product: CASSRPSGDTDTQYF.

This clonotype came up a few times. A read error may produce the germline difference seen at one junction end. The chain carries TRBV7-9 and TRBJ2-1, with 8 nucleotides matching TRBD2. Looked up from germline, CDR1 is SEHNR and CDR2 is FQNEAQ (reference sequence). The CDR3 has 15 residues. CDR3 DNA sequence: TGTGCCAGCAGCCCCATTTTCCGAGCGGGAGAGGAGCAGCTCTTC. Residues: CASSPIFRAGEEQLF.

This clonotype was counted ten times or more. The chain couples TRBV5-1 to TRBJ2-3; either TRBD1 or TRBD2 may fit D (5 bases each). This CDR3 is built from 14 residues. Trimming cost V 3 bases and J 2 bases, with 10 bases left between them. CDR1 SGHRS and CDR2 YFSETQ come from the germline V gene. This CDR3 reads CASSSGPSTDTQYF. CDR3 DNA: TGCGCCAGCAGCTCGGGACCTTCCACAGATACGCAGTATTTT.

This clonotype appeared many times. The chain employs TRBV3-1 and TRBJ1-1; D may be TRBD1 (5 bases). The CDR3 extends over 14 amino acids. V shed 1 base and J shed 5 bases, with 11 bases lying between them. The germline gives CDR1 LGHDT, CDR2 YNNKEL (reference sequence). The CDR3 is CASSQVAGLTEAFF. The CDR3 bases are TGTGCCAGCAGCCAAGTGGCAGGGTTGACTGAAGCTTTCTTT.

As DNA, the CDR3 is TGTGCCAGCAGCCACGTACGGGGTCGACGCGAGCAGTACTTC. Its protein product is CASSHVRGRREQYF. The rearrangement joins TRBV11-1 to TRBJ2-7; weak D call: TRBD2 (5 bases). Per the germline V gene, CDR1 is SGHAT and CDR2 is FQDESV (reference sequence). This CDR3 has 14 residues. Trimming removed 5 bases from V and 6 bases from J, with 17 bases in between.

This clonotype has a handful of counts. The V and J genes are TRBV30 and TRBJ2-1; D is unclear. The CDR3 runs 13 residues. V was clipped by 4 bases and J by 8 bases, with 15 bases between them. From germline, CDR1 is GTSNPN and CDR2 SVGIG (reference sequence). The CDR3 DNA is TGTGCCTGGAAGACCCCCGTTTCCTATGAGCAGTTCTTC. Amino acids: CAWKTPVSYEQFF.

This chain links TRBV2 with TRBJ2-3; a weak D match, TRBD1 (5 bases). The CDR3 loop spans 16 amino acids. Trimming took off 5 bases at V and 5 bases at J, with 20 bases between the two ends. Germline values: CDR1 SNHLY, CDR2 FYNNEI. The CDR3 loop is CASSKRHPTGGDTQYF. The CDR3 nucleotides read TGTGCCAGCAGTAAAAGACACCCCACAGGTGGAGATACGCAGTATTTT.

This clonotype showed up many times. J is TRBJ1-2 and V is TRBV11-2; 9 nucleotides line up with TRBD1. Per germline, CDR1 SGHAT and CDR2 FQNNGV. The V and J ends lost 5 bases and 5 bases, in that order; junction bases with no gene match: 6. This CDR3 has 14 amino acids. The CDR3 region has the DNA TGTGCCAGCAGCAAAATAGGGACAGGGTATGGCTACACCTTC. Translating gives CASSKIGTGYGYTF.

This clonotype was observed a handful of times. The V gene is TRBV20-1, the J gene TRBJ2-7; 8 bases fit TRBD1. The ends lost 5 bases at V and 7 bases at J; junction bases unmatched: 7. CDR1 and CDR2 (germline): DFQATT, SNEGSKA (reference sequence). This CDR3 spans 12 amino acids. The CDR3 bases are TGCAGTGCTGGCCAGGGGGCGGGGGAGCAGTACTTC. This encodes CSAGQGAGEQYF.

V usage is TRBV11-3 and J usage is TRBJ2-1; 7 nucleotides agree with TRBD2. Unmatched junction bases numbered 4, after V lost 5 bases and J lost 9 bases. This CDR3 comprises 12 residues. The V gene's germline CDR1 is SGHNT and CDR2 YENEEA. As DNA, the CDR3 is TGTGCCAGCAGCGGAACTAGCGTTGAGCAGTTCTTC. Amino acids: CASSGTSVEQFF.

This clonotype was found many times. The rearrangement uses TRBV9 and TRBJ2-7; TRBD1 or TRBD2 may be the D gene (6 bases each). This CDR3 comprises 15 residues. Looked up from germline, CDR1 is SGDLS and CDR2 is YYNGEE. V was cut by 0 bases and J by 4 bases, with 14 bases left in between. The CDR3 here is CASSVAGGSWYEQYF. As DNA, the CDR3 is TGTGCCAGCAGCGTAGCCGGGGGCAGTTGGTACGAGCAGTACTTC.

The chain carries TRBV21-1 and TRBJ2-1; the table's D call, TRBD2, has no DNA check behind it. TRBV21-1 is designated a pseudogene. This CDR3 contains 14 residues. CDR3 bases: TGTGCCACCCAGGGAGGGTCCAGCCACAATGAGCAGTTCTTC. Translating gives CATQGGSSHNEQFF.

In this sample, this clonotype turned up many times. V gene TRBV12-5 combines with J gene TRBJ2-3; 11 nucleotides match TRBD2. The V segment lost 5 bases and the J segment 1 base; nucleotides outside the gene matches: 2. The CDR3 is 15 residues long. The germline CDR1 and CDR2 sequences are LGHNT and FRNRAP. The CDR3 bases are TGTGCTAGTGGTGCGGGACTAGCGGGCACAGATACGCAGTATTTT. Its translation: CASGAGLAGTDTQYF.

This clonotype has a handful of counts. The chain employs TRBV19 and TRBJ1-5; 7 bases align to TRBD1. CDR1 is LNHDA, CDR2 SQIVND, per germline (reference sequence). The CDR3 has 15 amino acids. V was pared by 9 bases and J by 2 bases, with 10 bases of the junction left unmatched. The chain's CDR3 is CASTPRQGGNQPQHF. The CDR3 bases are TGTGCCAGCACTCCCCGGCAGGGGGGCAATCAGCCCCAGCATTTT.